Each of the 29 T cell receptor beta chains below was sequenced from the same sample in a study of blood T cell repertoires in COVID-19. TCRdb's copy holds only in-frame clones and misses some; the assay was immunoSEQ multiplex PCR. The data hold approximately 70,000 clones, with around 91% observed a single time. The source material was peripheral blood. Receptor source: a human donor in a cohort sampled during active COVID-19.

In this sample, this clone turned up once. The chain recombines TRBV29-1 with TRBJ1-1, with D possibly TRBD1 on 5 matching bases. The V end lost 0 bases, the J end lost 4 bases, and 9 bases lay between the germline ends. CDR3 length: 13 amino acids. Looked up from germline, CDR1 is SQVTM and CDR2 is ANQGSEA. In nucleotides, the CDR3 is TGCAGCGTTGAAGAATTGGGGGGCACTGAAGCTTTCTTT. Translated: CSVEELGGTEAFF.

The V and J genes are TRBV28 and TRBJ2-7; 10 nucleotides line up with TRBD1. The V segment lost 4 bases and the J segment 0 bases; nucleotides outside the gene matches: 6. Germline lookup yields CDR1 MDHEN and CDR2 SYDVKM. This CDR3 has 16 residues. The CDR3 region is CASSSDRGDLSYEQYF. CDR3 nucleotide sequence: TGTGCCAGCAGTTCGGACAGGGGGGATCTCTCCTACGAGCAGTACTTC.

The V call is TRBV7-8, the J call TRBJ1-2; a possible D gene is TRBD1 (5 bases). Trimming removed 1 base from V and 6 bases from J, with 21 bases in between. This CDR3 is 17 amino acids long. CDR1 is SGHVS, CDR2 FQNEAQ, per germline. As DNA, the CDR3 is TGTGCCAGCAGCTTAGAGGGGAGGCTACCGACCAGACATGGCTACACCTTC. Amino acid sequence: CASSLEGRLPTRHGYTF. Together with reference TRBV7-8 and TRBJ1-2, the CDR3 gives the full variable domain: GAGVSQSPRYKVAKRGQDVALRCDPISGHVSLFWYQQALGQGPEFLTYFQNEAQLDKSGLPSDRFFAERPEGSVSTLKIQRTQQEDSAVYLCASSLEGRLPTRHGYTFGSGTRLTVV.

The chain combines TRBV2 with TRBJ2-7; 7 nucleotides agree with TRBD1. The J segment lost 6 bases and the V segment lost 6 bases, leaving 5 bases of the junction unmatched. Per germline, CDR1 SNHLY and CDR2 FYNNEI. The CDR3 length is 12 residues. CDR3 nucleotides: TGTGCCAGCAGCCAGACAGGGTTCGAGCAGTACTTC. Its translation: CASSQTGFEQYF.

CDR3 bases: TGTGCCACCAGTGATTTAGACGGACTCTCAGGGGATGAGCAGTTCTTC. Translated, it gives CATSDLDGLSGDEQFF. The chain employs TRBV24-1 and TRBJ2-1; D perhaps matches TRBD1 (6 bases). In germline, CDR1 is KGHDR, CDR2 SFDVKD. Trimming shortened V by 1 base and J by 8 bases, and 17 bases separated the two germline ends. The CDR3 runs to 16 residues.

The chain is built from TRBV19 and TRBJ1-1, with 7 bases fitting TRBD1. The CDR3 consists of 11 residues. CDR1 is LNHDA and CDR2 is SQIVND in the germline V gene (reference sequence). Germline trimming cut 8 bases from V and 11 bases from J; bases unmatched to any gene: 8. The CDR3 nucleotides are TGTGCCAGTGGCGACAGGGCGAGGGCTTTCTTT. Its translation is CASGDRARAFF.

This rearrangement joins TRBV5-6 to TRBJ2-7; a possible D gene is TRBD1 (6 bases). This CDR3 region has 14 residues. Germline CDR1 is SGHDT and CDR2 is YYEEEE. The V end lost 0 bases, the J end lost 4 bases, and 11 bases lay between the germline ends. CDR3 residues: CASSLGQGPYEQYF. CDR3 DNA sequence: TGTGCCAGCAGCTTGGGGCAGGGGCCGTACGAGCAGTACTTC.

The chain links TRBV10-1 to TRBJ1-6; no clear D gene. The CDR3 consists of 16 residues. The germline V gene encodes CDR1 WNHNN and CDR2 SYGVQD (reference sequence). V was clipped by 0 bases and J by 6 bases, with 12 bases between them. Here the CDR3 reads CASSESIPGPNSPLHF. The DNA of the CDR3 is TGCGCCAGCAGTGAGTCGATTCCGGGTCCTAATTCACCCCTCCACTTT.

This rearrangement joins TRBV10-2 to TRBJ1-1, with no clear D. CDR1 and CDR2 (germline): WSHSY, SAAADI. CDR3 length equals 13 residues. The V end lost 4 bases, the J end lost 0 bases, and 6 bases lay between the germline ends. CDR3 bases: TGCGCCAGCAGTGGGCCGTTGAACACTGAAGCTTTCTTT. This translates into CASSGPLNTEAFF.

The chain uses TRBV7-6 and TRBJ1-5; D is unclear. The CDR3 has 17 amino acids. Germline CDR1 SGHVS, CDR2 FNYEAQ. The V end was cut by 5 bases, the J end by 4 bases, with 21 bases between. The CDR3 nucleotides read TGTGCCAGCAGCCCTACGAGCGGCAGGCGGGGAAATCAGCCCCAGCATTTT. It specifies CASSPTSGRRGNQPQHF.

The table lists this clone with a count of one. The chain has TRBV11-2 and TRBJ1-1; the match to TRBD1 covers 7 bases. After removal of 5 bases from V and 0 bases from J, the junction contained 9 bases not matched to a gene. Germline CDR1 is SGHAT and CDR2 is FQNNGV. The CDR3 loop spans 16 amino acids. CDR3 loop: CASSPWTGDMNTEAFF. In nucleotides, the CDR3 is TGTGCCAGCAGCCCCTGGACAGGTGACATGAACACTGAAGCTTTCTTT.

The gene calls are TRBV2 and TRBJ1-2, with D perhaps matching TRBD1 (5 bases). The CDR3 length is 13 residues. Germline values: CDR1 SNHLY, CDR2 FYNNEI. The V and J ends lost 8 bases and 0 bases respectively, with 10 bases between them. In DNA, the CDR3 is TGTGCCAGCGGGGGGGAGACTAACTATGGCTACACCTTC. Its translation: CASGGETNYGYTF.

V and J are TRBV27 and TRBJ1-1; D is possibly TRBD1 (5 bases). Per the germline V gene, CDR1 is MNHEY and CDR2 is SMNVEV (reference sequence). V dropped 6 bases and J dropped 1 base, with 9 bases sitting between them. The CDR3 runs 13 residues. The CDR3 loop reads CASRPTGNTEAFF. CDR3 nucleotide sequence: TGTGCCAGCAGGCCAACAGGGAACACTGAAGCTTTCTTT.

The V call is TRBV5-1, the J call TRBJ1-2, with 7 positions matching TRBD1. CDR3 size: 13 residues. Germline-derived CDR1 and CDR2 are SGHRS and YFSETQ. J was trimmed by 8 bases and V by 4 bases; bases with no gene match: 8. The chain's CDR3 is CASSPGGTRGYTF. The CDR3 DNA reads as TGCGCCAGCAGCCCAGGGGGTACCCGCGGCTACACCTTC.

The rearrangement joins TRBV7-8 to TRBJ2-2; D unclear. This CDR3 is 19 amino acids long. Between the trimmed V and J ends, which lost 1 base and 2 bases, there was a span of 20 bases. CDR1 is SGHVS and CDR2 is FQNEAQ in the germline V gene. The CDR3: CASSLGSGDGVFNTGELFF. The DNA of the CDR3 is TGTGCCAGCAGCTTAGGGTCCGGTGACGGAGTTTTTAACACCGGGGAGCTGTTTTTT.

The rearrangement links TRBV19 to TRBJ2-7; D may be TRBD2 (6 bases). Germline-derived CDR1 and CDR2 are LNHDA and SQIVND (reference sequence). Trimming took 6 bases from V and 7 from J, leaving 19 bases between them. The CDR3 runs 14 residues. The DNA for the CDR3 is TGTGCCAGTAGCTTCCGGGACGGTGGGGGGGAGCAGTACTTC. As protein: CASSFRDGGGEQYF.

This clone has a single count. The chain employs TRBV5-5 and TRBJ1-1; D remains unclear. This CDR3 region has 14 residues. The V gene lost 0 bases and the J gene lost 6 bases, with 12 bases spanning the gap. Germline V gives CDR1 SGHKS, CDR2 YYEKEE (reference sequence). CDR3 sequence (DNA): TGTGCCAGCAGCTTGGGGGAGCCCCTACCTGAAGCTTTCTTT. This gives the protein CASSLGEPLPEAFF.

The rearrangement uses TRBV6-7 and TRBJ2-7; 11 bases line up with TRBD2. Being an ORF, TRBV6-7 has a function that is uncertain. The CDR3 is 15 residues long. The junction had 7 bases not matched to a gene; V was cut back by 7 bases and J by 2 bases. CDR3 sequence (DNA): TGTGCCAGCAACAAACTAGCGGGGGAGGCCTACGAGCAGTACTTC. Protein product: CASNKLAGEAYEQYF.

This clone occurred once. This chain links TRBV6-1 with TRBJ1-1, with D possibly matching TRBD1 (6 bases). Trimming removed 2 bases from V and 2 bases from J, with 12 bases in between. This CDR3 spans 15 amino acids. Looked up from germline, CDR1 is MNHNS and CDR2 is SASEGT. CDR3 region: CASSERSGANTEAFF. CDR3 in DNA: TGTGCCAGCAGTGAACGGTCAGGGGCAAACACTGAAGCTTTCTTT.

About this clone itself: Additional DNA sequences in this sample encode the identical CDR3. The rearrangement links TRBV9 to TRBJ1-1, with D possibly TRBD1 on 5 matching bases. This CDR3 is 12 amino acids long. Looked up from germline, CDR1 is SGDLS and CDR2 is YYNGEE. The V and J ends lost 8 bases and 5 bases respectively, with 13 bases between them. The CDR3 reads CASSQGGTEAFF. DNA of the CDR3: TGTGCCAGTAGCCAGGGTGGGACTGAAGCTTTCTTT.

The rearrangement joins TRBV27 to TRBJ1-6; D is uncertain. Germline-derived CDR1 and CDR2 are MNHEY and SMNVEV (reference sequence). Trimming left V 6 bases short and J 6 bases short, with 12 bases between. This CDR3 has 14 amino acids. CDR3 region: CASRTIIGNSPLHF. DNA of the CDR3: TGTGCCAGCAGAACGATAATCGGTAATTCACCCCTCCACTTT.

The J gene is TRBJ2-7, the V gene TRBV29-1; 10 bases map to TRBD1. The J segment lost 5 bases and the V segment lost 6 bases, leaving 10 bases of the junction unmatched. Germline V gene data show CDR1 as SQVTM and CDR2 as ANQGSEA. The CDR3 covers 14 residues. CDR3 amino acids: CSVGGTGDPHEQYF. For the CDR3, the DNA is TGCAGCGTGGGAGGGACAGGGGATCCCCACGAGCAGTACTTC.

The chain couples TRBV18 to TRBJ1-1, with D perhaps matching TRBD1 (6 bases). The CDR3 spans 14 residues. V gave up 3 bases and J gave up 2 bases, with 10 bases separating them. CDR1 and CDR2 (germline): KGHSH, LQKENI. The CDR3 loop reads CASSPRGENTEAFF. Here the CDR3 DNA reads TGTGCCAGCTCACCCAGGGGAGAAAACACTGAAGCTTTCTTT.

The CDR3 DNA sequence: TGTGCCAGCAGCCCCGACAGGGCAACTAATGAAAAACTGTTTTTT. This translates into CASSPDRATNEKLFF. The chain joins TRBV6-2 or TRBV6-3 to TRBJ1-4; 7 bases match TRBD1. Germline V gene lookup returns CDR1 MNHEY and CDR2 SVGEGT. J was trimmed by 0 bases and V by 6 bases; bases with no gene match: 4. The length of the CDR3 is 15 residues.

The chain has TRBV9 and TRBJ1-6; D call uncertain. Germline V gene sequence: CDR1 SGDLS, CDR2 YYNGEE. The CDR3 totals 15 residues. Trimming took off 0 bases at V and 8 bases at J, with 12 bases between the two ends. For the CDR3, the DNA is TGTGCCAGCAGCGTAGAGGAAGACTGGGATTCACCCCTCCACTTT. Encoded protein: CASSVEEDWDSPLHF.

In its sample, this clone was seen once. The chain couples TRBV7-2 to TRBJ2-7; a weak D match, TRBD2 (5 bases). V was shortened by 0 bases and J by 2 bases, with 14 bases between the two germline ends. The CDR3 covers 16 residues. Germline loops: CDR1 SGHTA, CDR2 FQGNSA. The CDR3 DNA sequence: TGTGCCAGCAGCTTAGCGTATTATAGAGGGACCTACGAGCAGTACTTC. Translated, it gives CASSLAYYRGTYEQYF.

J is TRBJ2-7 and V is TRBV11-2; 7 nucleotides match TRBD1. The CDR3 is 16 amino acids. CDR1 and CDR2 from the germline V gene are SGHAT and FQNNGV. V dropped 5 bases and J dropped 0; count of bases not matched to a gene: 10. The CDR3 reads CASSLQRQGSSYEQYF. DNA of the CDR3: TGTGCCAGCAGCCTCCAGCGACAGGGAAGCTCCTACGAGCAGTACTTC.

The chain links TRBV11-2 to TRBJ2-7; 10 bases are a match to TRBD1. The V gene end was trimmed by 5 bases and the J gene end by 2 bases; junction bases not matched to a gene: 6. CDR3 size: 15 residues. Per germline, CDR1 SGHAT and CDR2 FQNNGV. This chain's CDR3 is CASSLGQGVPYEQYF. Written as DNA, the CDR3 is TGTGCCAGCAGCCTCGGACAGGGGGTCCCCTACGAGCAGTACTTC.

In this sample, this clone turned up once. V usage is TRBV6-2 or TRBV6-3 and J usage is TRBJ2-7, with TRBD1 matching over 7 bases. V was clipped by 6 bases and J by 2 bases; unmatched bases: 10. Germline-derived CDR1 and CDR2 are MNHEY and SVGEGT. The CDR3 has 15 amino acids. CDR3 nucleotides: TGTGCCAGCAGCAGGGACAGACTCTCCCCCTACGAGCAGTACTTC. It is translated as CASSRDRLSPYEQYF.